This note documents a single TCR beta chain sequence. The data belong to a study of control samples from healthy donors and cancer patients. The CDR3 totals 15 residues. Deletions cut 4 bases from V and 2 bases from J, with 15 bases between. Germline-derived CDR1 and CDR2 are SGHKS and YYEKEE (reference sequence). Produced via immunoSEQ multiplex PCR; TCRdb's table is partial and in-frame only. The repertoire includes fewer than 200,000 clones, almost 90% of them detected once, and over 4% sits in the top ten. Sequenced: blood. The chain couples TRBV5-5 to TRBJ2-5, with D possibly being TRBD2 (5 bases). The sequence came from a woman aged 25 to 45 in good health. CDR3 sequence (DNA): TGTGCCAGCAGCAGAACACGGACGGGGCAAGAGACCCAGTACTTC. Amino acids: CASSRTRTGQETQYF.